The 26 T cell receptor beta chains listed next were all sequenced from one sample in a study of T cell responses to AZD1222 COVID-19 vaccine (dated by TCRdb to about 2021). Per the publication, the time point label means: baseline before first vaccination. The receptor library was made with the immunoSEQ multiplex PCR assay. The immuneACCESS repertoire file appears here via TCRdb, limited to in-frame rearrangements. These files lack a portion of the clones; in checked studies, under half of the deficit traces to unresolved V genes, and the cause of the others is not known. Within this sample are about 180,000 clones, with 90% of them counted one time only. Together, the top ten hold roughly 1.6% of the sample. Sequences were derived from peripheral blood, sampled on day 0 of AZD1222 vaccination. Source of these receptors: an adult in good health.

This clone was observed once. The chain recombines TRBV7-3 with TRBJ1-3; D perhaps matches TRBD1 (6 bases). Deletions cut 5 bases from V and 3 bases from J, with 14 bases between. Germline-derived CDR1 and CDR2 are SGHTA and FQGTGA. CDR3 length equals 15 residues. The CDR3 loop reads CASSLSGVFGNTIYF. In nucleotides, the CDR3 is TGTGCCAGCAGCCTTTCAGGGGTCTTTGGAAACACCATATATTTT. Supplemented by reference TRBV7-3 and TRBJ1-3, the full variable domain reads GAGVSQTPSNKVTEKGKYVELRCDPISGHTALYWYRQSLGQGPEFLIYFQGTGAADDSGLPNDRFFAVRPEGSVSTLKIQRTERGDSAVYLCASSLSGVFGNTIYFGEGSWLTVV.

Only one count was recorded for this clone. The V and J genes are TRBV5-6 and TRBJ2-3, with D tentatively TRBD1 (5 bases). This CDR3 contains 17 residues. V lost 0 bases and J 2 bases, leaving 16 bases between the germline ends. The germline V gene has CDR1 SGHDT and CDR2 YYEEEE. As DNA, the CDR3 is TGTGCCAGCAGCTTGGTTAGGCAGGGCCGGTTCACAGATACGCAGTATTTT. It is translated as CASSLVRQGRFTDTQYF.

The chain combines TRBV9 with TRBJ2-3; tentative D call: TRBD2 (7 bases). Germline CDR1 is SGDLS and CDR2 is YYNGEE. V was pared by 0 bases and J by 3 bases, with 11 bases between. The CDR3 loop spans 15 amino acids. The CDR3 bases are TGTGCCAGCAGCGTAGTGGAGGGGGGGACAGATACGCAGTATTTT. It yields the protein CASSVVEGGTDTQYF.

V is TRBV19 and J is TRBJ1-5; 7 bases map to TRBD1. CDR3 size: 16 residues. Unmatched junction bases numbered 5, after V lost 3 bases and J lost 0 bases. The germline V gene has CDR1 LNHDA and CDR2 SQIVND (reference sequence). Here the CDR3 DNA reads TGTGCCAGTAGTATTCAGGACAGGATTAGCAATCAGCCCCAGCATTTT. This translates into CASSIQDRISNQPQHF.

The chain recombines TRBV29-1 with TRBJ2-2, with 8 bases aligning to TRBD1. V dropped 4 bases and J dropped 5; count of bases not matched to a gene: 3. The germline V gene has CDR1 SQVTM and CDR2 ANQGSEA. This CDR3 is built from 13 residues. Here the CDR3 reads CSVGRQGTGELFF. The CDR3 DNA is TGCAGCGTTGGGAGACAGGGGACCGGGGAGCTGTTTTTT.

This sequence joins TRBV30 and TRBJ1-5, with D tentatively TRBD1 (5 bases). V lost 3 bases and J lost 2, with 11 bases in between. CDR3 length equals 14 residues. Germline V gives CDR1 GTSNPN, CDR2 SVGIG (reference sequence). CDR3 protein: CAWRGVHGNQPQHF. CDR3 coding DNA: TGTGCCTGGAGGGGGGTTCATGGCAATCAGCCCCAGCATTTT.

CDR3 protein: CAWGVPYSPLHF. The CDR3 DNA reads TGTGCCTGGGGCGTGCCATATTCACCCCTCCACTTT. The V call is TRBV30, the J call TRBJ1-6; D unclear. Trimming took 5 bases from V and 8 from J, leaving 10 bases between them. CDR1 and CDR2 from the germline V gene are GTSNPN and SVGIG (reference sequence). The CDR3 has 12 residues.

V and J are TRBV5-4 and TRBJ1-1, with D maybe TRBD1 (5 bases). V shed 2 bases and J shed 0 bases, with 11 bases lying between them. The length of the CDR3 is 15 residues. Germline V CDR1 and CDR2: SGHNT, YYREEE (reference sequence). CDR3 region: CASSFRGAVNTEAFF. Here the CDR3 DNA reads TGTGCCAGCAGCTTTCGAGGGGCGGTGAACACTGAAGCTTTCTTT. Complete variable domain (other parts from reference TRBV5-4 and TRBJ1-1): ETGVTQSPTHLIKTRGQQVTLRCSSQSGHNTVSWYQQALGQGPQFIFQYYREEENGRGNFPPRFSGLQFPNYSSELNVNALELDDSALYLCASSFRGAVNTEAFFGQGTRLTVV.

The gene calls are TRBV5-4 and TRBJ2-1, with 10 nucleotides matching TRBD2. Germline-derived CDR1 and CDR2 are SGHNT and YYREEE (reference sequence). The V and J ends lost 4 bases and 5 bases, in that order; junction bases with no gene match: 12. CDR3 length: 17 residues. CDR3 DNA: TGTGCCAGCAGCCCGGGCTGGGCTAGCGGGGGCCACAATGAGCAGTTCTTC. It translates to CASSPGWASGGHNEQFF.

This chain joins TRBV28 and TRBJ1-2; D gene uncertain. Germline CDR1 is MDHEN and CDR2 is SYDVKM. This CDR3 comprises 13 residues. V was shortened by 5 bases and J by 4 bases, with 11 bases between the two germline ends. CDR3 amino acids: CASSLRPGYGYTF. CDR3 coding DNA: TGTGCCAGCAGTCTCCGTCCTGGCTATGGCTACACCTTC.

This chain uses TRBV2 with TRBJ1-5, with D perhaps TRBD1 (5 bases). This CDR3 has 18 amino acids. Per germline, CDR1 SNHLY and CDR2 FYNNEI. V lost 2 bases, J lost 1 base, and 18 bases lay in between. CDR3 in DNA: TGTGCCAGCAGTGAATTATACAGGCCTCTGGGCAGCAATCAGCCCCAGCATTTT. It yields the protein CASSELYRPLGSNQPQHF.

The CDR3 loop reads CAWSVSSGNTIYF. The CDR3 nucleotides are TGTGCCTGGAGTGTTAGCTCTGGAAACACCATATATTTT. The J gene is TRBJ1-3, the V gene TRBV30; D unclear. Trimming cost V 0 bases and J 0 bases, with 3 bases left between them. Germline V gene lookup returns CDR1 GTSNPN and CDR2 SVGIG (reference sequence). The CDR3 length is 13 residues.

The chain couples TRBV14 to TRBJ1-6, with D hard to call. CDR3 length: 15 amino acids. Germline lookup yields CDR1 SGHDN and CDR2 FVKESK. V gave up 0 bases and J gave up 11 bases, with 14 bases separating them. CDR3 nucleotide sequence: TGTGCCAGCAGCCAAGATGGCAAGAAAGGAGCACCCCTCCACTTT. Protein sequence: CASSQDGKKGAPLHF.

V is TRBV6-5 and J is TRBJ1-2; perhaps TRBD1 as D (5 bases). The CDR3 contains 16 residues. CDR1 and CDR2 from the germline V gene are MNHEY and SVGAGI. V dropped 0 bases and J dropped 6 bases, with 17 bases sitting between them. The CDR3: CASSYSLGIGTHGYTF. The CDR3 nucleotides are TGTGCCAGCAGTTACTCCTTGGGAATCGGGACCCATGGCTACACCTTC.

This clone was seen a single time. The J gene is TRBJ1-5, the V gene TRBV18; TRBD1 might be the D (5 bases). Trimming shortened V by 0 bases and J by 1 base, and 10 bases separated the two germline ends. This CDR3 contains 16 residues. The germline CDR1 and CDR2 sequences are KGHSH and LQKENI. CDR3 nucleotides: TGTGCCAGCTCACCACCGGGGGGGGTGAGCAATCAGCCCCAGCATTTT. It encodes CASSPPGGVSNQPQHF. The whole variable domain, filled in from reference TRBV18 and TRBJ1-5, reads NAGVMQNPRHLVRRRGQEARLRCSPMKGHSHVYWYRQLPEEGLKFMVYLQKENIIDESGMPKERFSAEFPKEGPSILRIQQVVRGDSAAYFCASSPPGGVSNQPQHFGDGTRLSIL.

The chain joins TRBV9 to TRBJ1-1; 7 bases are shared with TRBD1. The CDR3 has 14 amino acids. The ends lost 3 bases at V and 6 bases at J; junction bases unmatched: 8. CDR1 and CDR2 (germline): SGDLS, YYNGEE. The CDR3 DNA reads as TGTGCCAGCAGCGCTAGACAGGGAAGTGCTGAAGCTTTCTTT. Translation gives CASSARQGSAEAFF.

This sequence joins TRBV28 and TRBJ1-2, with D possibly being TRBD1 (5 bases). V lost 5 bases, J lost 7 bases, and 20 bases lay in between. Germline lookup yields CDR1 MDHEN and CDR2 SYDVKM. This CDR3 has 15 residues. Here the CDR3 DNA reads TGTGCCAGCAGTCCGCAGGGAACAGGAAATATTGGCTACACCTTC. Its protein product is CASSPQGTGNIGYTF.

The gene calls are TRBV5-1 and TRBJ1-1, with 7 bases identical to TRBD1. Losses at the gene ends were 1 base for V and 1 base for J; bases not matched to a gene: 4. Germline CDR1 reads SGHRS; CDR2 reads YFSETQ. The CDR3 length is 15 residues. CDR3 loop: CASSLLGTANTEAFF. In DNA form, the CDR3 reads TGCGCCAGCAGCTTGTTGGGGACAGCGAACACTGAAGCTTTCTTT.

This rearrangement joins TRBV6-2 or TRBV6-3 to TRBJ2-7; 11 bases match TRBD2. V lost 5 bases to trimming and J lost 1 base; unmatched junction nucleotides: 10. The CDR3 runs to 17 residues. Germline lookup yields CDR1 MNHEY and CDR2 SVGEGT. CDR3 DNA: TGTGCCAGCAGTCACCTAATACTAGCGGGGGAGTCCTACGAGCAGTACTTC. Translated, it gives CASSHLILAGESYEQYF.

The gene calls are TRBV6-5 and TRBJ1-2; 12 nucleotides agree with TRBD1. Trimming removed 1 base from V and 2 bases from J; junction bases left unmatched: 2. Germline V gives CDR1 MNHEY, CDR2 SVGAGI. This CDR3 comprises 16 residues. CDR3 nucleotides: TGTGCCAGCAGTTACTTAGGGACAGGGGGCAACTATGGCTACACCTTC. Its protein is CASSYLGTGGNYGYTF.

This clone was recorded only once. This chain's CDR3 is CASKTGLGNSPLHF. The CDR3, as DNA: TGTGCCAGCAAGACAGGGTTGGGTAATTCACCCCTCCACTTT. The chain combines TRBV27 with TRBJ1-6, with 7 bases fitting TRBD1. V gave up 7 bases and J gave up 6 bases; unmatched junction bases: 6. Germline V gives CDR1 MNHEY, CDR2 SMNVEV (reference sequence). This CDR3 is built from 14 residues.

This clone was recorded only once. The chain couples TRBV14 to TRBJ1-5; D is uncertain. Looked up from germline, CDR1 is SGHDN and CDR2 is FVKESK. V was cut by 1 base and J by 0 bases, with 13 bases left in between. This CDR3 comprises 17 residues. CDR3 DNA sequence: TGTGCCAGCAGCCAAGGACCGCCGGTATATAGCAATCAGCCCCAGCATTTT. It encodes CASSQGPPVYSNQPQHF.

The V gene is TRBV11-3, the J gene TRBJ2-5; D ambiguous. The germline V and J ends were trimmed by 2 bases and 1 base, with 11 bases remaining between them. This CDR3 spans 15 amino acids. Germline values: CDR1 SGHNT, CDR2 YENEEA. CDR3 region: CASSLKGPIQETQYF. The CDR3 bases are TGTGCCAGCAGCTTAAAAGGACCGATCCAAGAGACCCAGTACTTC.

The rearrangement links TRBV7-9 to TRBJ1-1, with 7 bases identical to TRBD1. V was clipped by 5 bases and J by 0 bases; unmatched bases: 9. This CDR3 has 16 amino acids. The germline CDR1 and CDR2 sequences are SEHNR and FQNEAQ (reference sequence). CDR3 protein: CASSGKNRGMNTEAFF. CDR3 DNA: TGTGCCAGCAGCGGAAAAAACAGGGGAATGAACACTGAAGCTTTCTTT. Looking up the rest from reference TRBV7-9 and TRBJ1-1 gives the full variable domain: DTGVSQNPRHKITKRGQNVTFRCDPISEHNRLYWYRQTLGQGPEFLTYFQNEAQLEKSRLLSDRFSAERPKGSFSTLEIQRTEQGDSAMYLCASSGKNRGMNTEAFFGQGTRLTVV.

The chain is built from TRBV5-1 and TRBJ1-1; D is unresolved. The V gene's germline CDR1 is SGHRS and CDR2 YFSETQ. V lost 4 bases and J lost 0, with 10 bases in between. The CDR3 is 14 residues long. The CDR3 protein is CASSPLIMNTEAFF. As DNA, the CDR3 is TGCGCCAGCAGCCCCCTAATCATGAACACTGAAGCTTTCTTT.

The chain couples TRBV4-2 to TRBJ2-3, with D possibly being TRBD1 or TRBD2 (5 bases each). The CDR3 contains 18 residues. In germline, CDR1 is LGHNA, CDR2 YNFKEQ. Trimming took 1 base from V and 0 from J, leaving 17 bases between them. This chain's CDR3 is CASSQGQFRGSSTDTQYF. CDR3 DNA sequence: TGTGCCAGCAGCCAAGGACAGTTCCGGGGATCTAGCACAGATACGCAGTATTTT.